These T cell receptor beta chains were read from a single sample in a study of blood T cells in healthy people across ages. MiXCR was run by TCRdb on the 5' RACE reads, yielding one entry per CDR3 protein. Of fewer than 750,000 distinct CDR3 sequences in the sample, 52% were seen once. Sequencing input: blood. Every receptor here comes from a woman older than 75 in good health. CDR3s include the opening cysteine and the closing phenylalanine or tryptophan. A D gene is named only where the DNA matches it firmly. Some rows mark clone size as missing; the rest say once, few, many or name a class of expanded clone.

v_gene,d_gene,abundance,j_gene,CDR3nt,CDR3aa
TRBV29-1,TRBD2,.,TRBJ2-1,TGCAGCGTTGAAGATGGACTAGCAGTGCCCTACAATGAGCAGTTCTTC,CSVEDGLAVPYNEQFF
TRBV4-3,.,.,TRBJ2-7,TGCGCCAGCAGCACTCAGGGGTTCGGCGAGCAGTACTTC,CASSTQGFGEQYF
TRBV27,.,.,TRBJ2-7,TGTGCCAGCAGTTTAATGGGGGCCGGGGGAGGCTACGAGCAGTACTTC,CASSLMGAGGGYEQYF
TRBV6-1,.,.,TRBJ2-5,TGTGCCAGCAGCCACGATCTAACCGAGACCCAGTACTTC,CASSHDLTETQYF
TRBV2,.,.,TRBJ2-3,TGTGCCAGCTTGTGGTTAGGGGACACAGATACGCAGTATTTT,CASLWLGDTDTQYF
TRBV2,.,.,TRBJ2-3,TGTGCCACTACCTACAGGGAAGGCACAGATACGCAGTATTTT,CATTYREGTDTQYF
TRBV7-9,TRBD2,.,TRBJ2-7,TGTGCCAGCAGCCCTATAGCGGGAGCTGGCTACGAGCAGTACTTC,CASSPIAGAGYEQYF
TRBV20-1,TRBD1,.,TRBJ1-2,TGCAGTGCTAGAGAGAGACAGGGTACCACCTTC,CSARERQGTTF
TRBV7-9,.,few,TRBJ2-7,TGTGCCAGCAGCTTAGACAGGGCCCGTTGGAAGTACTTC,CASSLDRARWKYF
TRBV21-1,.,.,TRBJ2-4,TGTGCCAGCAGCCGGGTTTCAGGACAGGTGGAAGCCAAAAACATTCAGTACTTC,CASSRVSGQVEAKNIQYF
TRBV6-5,.,many,TRBJ2-5,TGTGCCAGCAGTTACGGGCTCAGCGGCGCCACGTACTTC,CASSYGLSGATYF
TRBV20-1,TRBD2,many,TRBJ2-7,TGCAGTGCTTCGAGCGGGAGTCCGTACGAGCAGTACTTC,CSASSGSPYEQYF
TRBV5-1,.,few,TRBJ2-2,TGCGCCAGCAGCGTGATTCCGACCGGGGAGCTGTTTTTT,CASSVIPTGELFF
TRBV12-3/TRBV12-4,.,many,TRBJ2-5,TGTGCCAGCAGTCAGACGGACAGCCAAGAGACCCAGTACTTC,CASSQTDSQETQYF
TRBV5-1,.,many,TRBJ1-4,TGCGCCAGCAGCTACCGGACAGCCGCAACTAATGAAAAACTGTTTTTT,CASSYRTAATNEKLFF
TRBV12-3/TRBV12-4,.,.,TRBJ2-1,TGTGCCAGCAGGTGGCAGGGAACAAACAATGAGCAGTTCTTC,CASRWQGTNNEQFF
TRBV12-3/TRBV12-4,.,many,TRBJ2-3,TGTGCCAGCAGCCGCCCCCCTATGGATACGCAGTATTTT,CASSRPPMDTQYF
TRBV21-1,.,.,TRBJ2-5,TGTGCCAGCAGCAAACTACAATCAGTGGAGACCCAGTACTTC,CASSKLQSVETQYF
TRBV7-9,.,few,TRBJ2-1,TGTGCCAGCAGCTTAAGGGAGACCCAGTTCTTC,CASSLRETQFF
TRBV28,TRBD2,.,TRBJ2-3,TGTGCCAGTTCCCTAGCGGGAGTAGCGTATACGCAGTATTTT,CASSLAGVAYTQYF